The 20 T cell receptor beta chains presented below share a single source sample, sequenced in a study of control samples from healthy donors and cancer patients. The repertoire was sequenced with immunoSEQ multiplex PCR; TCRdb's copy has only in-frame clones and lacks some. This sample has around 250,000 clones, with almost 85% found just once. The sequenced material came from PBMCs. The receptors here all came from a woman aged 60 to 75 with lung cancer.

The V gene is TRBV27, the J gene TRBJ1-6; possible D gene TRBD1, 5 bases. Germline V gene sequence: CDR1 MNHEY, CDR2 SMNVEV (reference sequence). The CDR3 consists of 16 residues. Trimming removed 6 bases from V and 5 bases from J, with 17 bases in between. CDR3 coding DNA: TGTGCCAGCAGGGCGATCGGGGGGGGGAATAATTCACCCCTCCACTTT. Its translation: CASRAIGGGNNSPLHF.

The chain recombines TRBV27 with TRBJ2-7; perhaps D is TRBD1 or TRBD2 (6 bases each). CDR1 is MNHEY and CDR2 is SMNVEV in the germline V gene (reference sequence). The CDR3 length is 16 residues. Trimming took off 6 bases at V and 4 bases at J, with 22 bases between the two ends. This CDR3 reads CASSPYQKGGGYEQYF. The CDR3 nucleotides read TGTGCCAGCAGCCCCTATCAGAAGGGGGGTGGGTACGAGCAGTACTTC.

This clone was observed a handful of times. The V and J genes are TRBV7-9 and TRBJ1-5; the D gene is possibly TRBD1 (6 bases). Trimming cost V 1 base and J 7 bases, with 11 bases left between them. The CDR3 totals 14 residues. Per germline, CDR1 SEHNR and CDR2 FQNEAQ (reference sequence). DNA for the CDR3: TGTGCCAGCAGCTTAGACACAGGGAGGCAGCCCCAGCATTTT. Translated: CASSLDTGRQPQHF.

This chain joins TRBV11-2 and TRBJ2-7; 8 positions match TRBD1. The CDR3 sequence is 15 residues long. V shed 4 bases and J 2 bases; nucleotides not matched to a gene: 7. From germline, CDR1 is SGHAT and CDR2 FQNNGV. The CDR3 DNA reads TGTGCCAGCAGCTCCCCAAGGGGACAGGCCTACGAGCAGTACTTC. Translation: CASSSPRGQAYEQYF.

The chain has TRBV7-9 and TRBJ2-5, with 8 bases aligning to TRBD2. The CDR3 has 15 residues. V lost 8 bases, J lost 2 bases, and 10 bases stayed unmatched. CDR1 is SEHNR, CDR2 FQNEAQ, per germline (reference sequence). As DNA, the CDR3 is TGTGCCAGCGTAATGAGCGGGGGCCTACAAGAGACCCAGTACTTC. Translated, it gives CASVMSGGLQETQYF.

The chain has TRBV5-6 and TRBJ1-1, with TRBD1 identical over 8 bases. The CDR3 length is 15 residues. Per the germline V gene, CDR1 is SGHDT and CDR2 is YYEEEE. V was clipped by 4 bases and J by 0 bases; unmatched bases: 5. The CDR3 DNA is TGTGCCAGCAGCCCGGGACAGGTCATGAACACTGAAGCTTTCTTT. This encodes CASSPGQVMNTEAFF.

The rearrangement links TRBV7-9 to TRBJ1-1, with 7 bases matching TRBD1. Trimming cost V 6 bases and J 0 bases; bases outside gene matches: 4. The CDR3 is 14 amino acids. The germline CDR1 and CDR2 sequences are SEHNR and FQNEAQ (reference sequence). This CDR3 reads CASRSTGVNTEAFF. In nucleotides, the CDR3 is TGTGCCAGCAGGTCCACAGGGGTGAACACTGAAGCTTTCTTT.

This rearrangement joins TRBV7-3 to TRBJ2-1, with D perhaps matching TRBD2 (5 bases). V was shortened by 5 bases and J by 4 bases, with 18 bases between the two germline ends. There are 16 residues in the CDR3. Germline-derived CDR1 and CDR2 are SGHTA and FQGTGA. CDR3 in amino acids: CASSPTVRVEYNEQFF. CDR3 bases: TGTGCCAGCAGCCCCACGGTGAGGGTGGAATACAATGAGCAGTTCTTC.

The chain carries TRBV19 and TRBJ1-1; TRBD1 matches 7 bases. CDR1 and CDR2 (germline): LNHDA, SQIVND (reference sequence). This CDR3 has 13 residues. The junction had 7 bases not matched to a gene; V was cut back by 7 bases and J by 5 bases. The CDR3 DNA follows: TGTGCCAGTAATAACAGGGGCGGAACTGAAGCTTTCTTT. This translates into CASNNRGGTEAFF. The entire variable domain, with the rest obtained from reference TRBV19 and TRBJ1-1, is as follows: DGGITQSPKYLFRKEGQNVTLSCEQNLNHDAMYWYRQDPGQGLRLIYYSQIVNDFQKGDIAEGYSVSREKKESFPLTVTSAQKNPTAFYLCASNNRGGTEAFFGQGTRLTVV.

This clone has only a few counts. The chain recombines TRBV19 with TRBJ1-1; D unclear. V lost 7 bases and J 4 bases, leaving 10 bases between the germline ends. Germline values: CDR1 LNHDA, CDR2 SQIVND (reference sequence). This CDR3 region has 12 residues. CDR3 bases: TGTGCCAGTACCGACCAGCTCACTGAAGCTTTCTTT. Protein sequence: CASTDQLTEAFF.

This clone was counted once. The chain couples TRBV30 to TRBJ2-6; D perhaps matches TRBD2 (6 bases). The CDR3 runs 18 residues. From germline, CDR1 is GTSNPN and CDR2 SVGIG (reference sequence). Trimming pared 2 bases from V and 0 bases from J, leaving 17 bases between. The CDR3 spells CAWSPRAGLSSGANVLTF. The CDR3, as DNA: TGTGCCTGGAGTCCCAGGGCGGGGCTAAGCTCTGGGGCCAACGTCCTGACTTTC.

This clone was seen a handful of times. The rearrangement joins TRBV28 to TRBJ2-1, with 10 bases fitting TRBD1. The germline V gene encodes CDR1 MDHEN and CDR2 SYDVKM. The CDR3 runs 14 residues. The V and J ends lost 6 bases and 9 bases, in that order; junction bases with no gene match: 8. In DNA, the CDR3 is TGTGCCAGCAGCCCCGACAGGGGGCGAGGTGAGCAGTTCTTC. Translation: CASSPDRGRGEQFF.

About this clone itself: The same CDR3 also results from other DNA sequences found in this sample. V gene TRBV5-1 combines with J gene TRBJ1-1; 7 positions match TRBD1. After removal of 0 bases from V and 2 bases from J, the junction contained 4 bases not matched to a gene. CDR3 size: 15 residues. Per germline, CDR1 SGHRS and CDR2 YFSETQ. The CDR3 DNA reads TGCGCCAGCAGCTTGGGACAGGGCGGAAACACTGAAGCTTTCTTT. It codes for CASSLGQGGNTEAFF.

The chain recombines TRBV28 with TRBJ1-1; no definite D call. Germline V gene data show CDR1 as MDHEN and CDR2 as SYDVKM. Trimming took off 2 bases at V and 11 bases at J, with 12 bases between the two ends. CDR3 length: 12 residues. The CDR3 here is CASSLRPSRAFF. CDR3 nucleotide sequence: TGTGCCAGCAGTTTACGGCCCAGCAGGGCTTTCTTT.

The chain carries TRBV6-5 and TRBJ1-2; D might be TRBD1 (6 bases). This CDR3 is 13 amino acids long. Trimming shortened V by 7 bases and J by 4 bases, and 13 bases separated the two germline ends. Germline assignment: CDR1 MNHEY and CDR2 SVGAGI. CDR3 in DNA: TGTGCCAGCACGGAGTTAGGGGGCTATGGCTACACCTTC. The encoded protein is CASTELGGYGYTF.

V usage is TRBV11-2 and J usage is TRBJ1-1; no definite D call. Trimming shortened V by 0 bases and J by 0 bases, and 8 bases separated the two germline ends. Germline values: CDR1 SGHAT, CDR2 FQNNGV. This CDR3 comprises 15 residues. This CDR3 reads CASSLDGRMNTEAFF. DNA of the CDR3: TGTGCCAGCAGCTTAGACGGACGGATGAACACTGAAGCTTTCTTT.

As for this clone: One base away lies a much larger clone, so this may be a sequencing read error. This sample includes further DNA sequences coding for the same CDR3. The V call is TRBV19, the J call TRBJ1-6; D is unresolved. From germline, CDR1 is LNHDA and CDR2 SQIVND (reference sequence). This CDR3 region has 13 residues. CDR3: CASNWADNSPLHF. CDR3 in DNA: TGTGCCAGTAATTGGGCAGATAATTCACCTCTCCACTTT.

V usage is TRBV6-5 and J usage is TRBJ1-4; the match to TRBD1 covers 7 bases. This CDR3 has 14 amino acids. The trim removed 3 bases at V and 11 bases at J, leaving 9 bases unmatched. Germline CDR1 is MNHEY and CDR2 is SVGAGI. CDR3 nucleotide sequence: TGTGCCAGCAGTTATGACAGGGCCGCGGAGAAACTGTTTTTT. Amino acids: CASSYDRAAEKLFF.

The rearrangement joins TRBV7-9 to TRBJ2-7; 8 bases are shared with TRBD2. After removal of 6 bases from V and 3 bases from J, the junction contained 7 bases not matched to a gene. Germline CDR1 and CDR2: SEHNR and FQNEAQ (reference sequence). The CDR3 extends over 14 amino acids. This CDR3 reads CASRGRGGFYEQYF. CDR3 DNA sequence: TGTGCCAGCAGGGGCCGGGGGGGCTTCTACGAGCAGTACTTC.

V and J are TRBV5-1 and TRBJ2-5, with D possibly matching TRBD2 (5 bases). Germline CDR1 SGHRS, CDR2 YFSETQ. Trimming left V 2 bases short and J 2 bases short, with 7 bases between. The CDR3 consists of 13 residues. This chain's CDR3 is CASSFPGQETQYF. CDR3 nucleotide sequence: TGCGCCAGCAGCTTTCCGGGACAAGAGACCCAGTACTTC.